The sequence of this T cell receptor (beta chain) was determined in a study of OX40 agonist ivuxolimab in advanced cancers. About the study: The patients' treatment was ivuxolimab, an agonistic anti-OX40 (CD134) antibody. The dose of intravenous ivuxolimab that patients received every 2 weeks ranged from 0.01 to 10 mg/kg. Notes on the study in general: Some patients without response likewise showed low normalized clonal expansion.

CDR3 length: 12 residues. V lost 1 base and J 6 bases, leaving 4 bases between the germline ends. The germline V gene encodes CDR1 SEHNR and CDR2 FQNEAQ (reference sequence). This table comes from immunoSEQ multiplex PCR, and its TCRdb copy is limited to in-frame clones, with some not included. The table shows over 30,000 clones, with roughly 85% occurring only once. A note on this clone: Its antigen is undetermined.

This specimen consisted of CD4+ or CD8+ T cells sorted from blood, obtained in a trial of the OX40 agonist ivuxolimab. J is TRBJ1-5 and V is TRBV7-9; D gene uncertain. This TCR was sampled from an adult with an advanced solid tumor such as melanoma, head and neck, liver or kidney cancer. The CDR3 is CASSLDSQPQHF. In DNA, the CDR3 is TGTGCCAGCAGCTTAGACAGTCAGCCCCAGCATTTT.